Detailed here is one TCR beta chain. This sample is drawn from a study of identical twins. TCRdb re-called the 5' RACE reads with MiXCR, one entry per CDR3 protein. The sample contains 300,000 to 400,000 distinct CDR3 sequences, about 12% of which appear only once. In germline, CDR1 is MGHRA, CDR2 YSYEKL. The V and J ends lost 0 bases and 3 bases respectively, with 15 bases between them. The CDR3 extends over 16 amino acids. The sample was also linked to a second study, of yellow fever vaccine responses in identical twins.

V usage is TRBV4-1 and J usage is TRBJ2-7, with D unresolved. The receptor was derived from a woman aged 18-29 years in good health. Material for sequencing was CD8+ T cells sorted from blood. This chain's CDR3 is CASSQEGSGNYYEQYF. In nucleotides, the CDR3 is TGCGCCAGCAGCCAAGAGGGGTCCGGCAATTACTACGAGCAGTACTTC.